The rows below give T cell receptor beta chains drawn from one sample of a study of early T cells in non-severe SARS-CoV-2 infection. TCRdb redid the calling of the 5' RACE reads with MiXCR, one entry per CDR3 protein. In the table there are roughly 71,000 distinct CDR3 sequences, around 13% of which are singletons. Sequenced sample: whole blood. These receptors originate from an adult who was a healthcare worker with PCR-confirmed SARS-CoV-2 infection or an uninfected control (not recorded which). The CDR3 runs from the conserved cysteine through the conserved F or W. The order of the fields is D gene, CDR3 length, clone size, J gene, V gene, CDR3 protein, CDR3 DNA. D genes are given only for firm matches. Size is omitted from some rows. Given values are once, few, many or a class for expanded clones.

d_call: NA; cdr3_length: 15; clone_size: NA; j_call: TRBJ2-2; v_call: TRBV12-3/TRBV12-4; cdr3_aa: CASSLGGRKAGELFF; cdr3_nt: TGTGCCAGCAGTTTGGGGGGCAGGAAAGCCGGGGAGCTGTTTTTT
d_call: TRBD1; cdr3_length: 19; clone_size: NA; j_call: TRBJ2-6; v_call: TRBV18; cdr3_aa: CASSYTPGQGAYGANVLTF; cdr3_nt: TGTGCCAGCTCATACACACCGGGACAGGGGGCTTATGGGGCCAACGTCCTGACTTTC
d_call: NA; cdr3_length: 12; clone_size: many; j_call: TRBJ1-2; v_call: TRBV12-3/TRBV12-4; cdr3_aa: CASRIMNYGYTF; cdr3_nt: TGTGCCAGCAGGATCATGAACTATGGCTACACCTTC
d_call: NA; cdr3_length: 13; clone_size: NA; j_call: TRBJ2-5; v_call: TRBV29-1; cdr3_aa: CSVSLDGQETQYF; cdr3_nt: TGCAGCGTTAGTCTCGACGGCCAAGAGACCCAGTACTTC
d_call: NA; cdr3_length: 15; clone_size: many; j_call: TRBJ2-5; v_call: TRBV7-8; cdr3_aa: CASSLGAVLQETQYF; cdr3_nt: TGTGCCAGCAGCTTAGGAGCGGTCCTACAAGAGACCCAGTACTTC
d_call: NA; cdr3_length: 15; clone_size: many; j_call: TRBJ1-6; v_call: TRBV6-1; cdr3_aa: CASSVLGVVISPLHF; cdr3_nt: TGTGCCAGCAGTGTCTTGGGGGTCGTCATTTCACCCCTCCACTTT
d_call: NA; cdr3_length: 14; clone_size: NA; j_call: TRBJ2-7; v_call: TRBV12-3/TRBV12-4; cdr3_aa: CASSLNGISYEQYF; cdr3_nt: TGTGCCAGCAGTTTAAACGGAATTTCCTACGAGCAGTACTTC
d_call: NA; cdr3_length: 15; clone_size: many; j_call: TRBJ2-1; v_call: TRBV5-1; cdr3_aa: CASSLERGPYNEQFF; cdr3_nt: TGCGCCAGCAGCTTGGAACGGGGGCCCTACAATGAGCAGTTCTTC
d_call: NA; cdr3_length: 12; clone_size: many; j_call: TRBJ2-4; v_call: TRBV29-1; cdr3_aa: CSVEDRQNIQYF; cdr3_nt: TGCAGCGTCGAGGACAGACAAAACATTCAGTACTTC
d_call: TRBD2; cdr3_length: 15; clone_size: many; j_call: TRBJ2-3; v_call: TRBV7-6; cdr3_aa: CASSQAGMEPDTQYF; cdr3_nt: TGTGCCAGCAGCCAAGCGGGGATGGAGCCAGATACGCAGTATTTT
d_call: NA; cdr3_length: 14; clone_size: many; j_call: TRBJ1-3; v_call: TRBV5-4; cdr3_aa: CASSDRSSGNTIYF; cdr3_nt: TGTGCCAGCAGCGACAGGAGCTCTGGAAACACCATATATTTT
d_call: TRBD2; cdr3_length: 16; clone_size: NA; j_call: TRBJ2-3; v_call: TRBV5-1; cdr3_aa: CASSLGGSGSPDTQYF; cdr3_nt: TGCGCCAGCAGCTTGGGAGGTAGCGGGAGCCCAGATACGCAGTATTTT
d_call: TRBD1; cdr3_length: 12; clone_size: NA; j_call: TRBJ1-6; v_call: TRBV19; cdr3_aa: CATGQGGSPLHF; cdr3_nt: TGTGCCACCGGACAGGGAGGATCACCCCTCCACTTT
d_call: TRBD1; cdr3_length: 16; clone_size: many; j_call: TRBJ2-6; v_call: TRBV7-9; cdr3_aa: CASSLNRGSGANVLTF; cdr3_nt: TGTGCCAGCAGCTTGAACAGGGGGTCTGGGGCCAACGTCCTGACTTTC
d_call: NA; cdr3_length: 14; clone_size: many; j_call: TRBJ2-7; v_call: TRBV7-2; cdr3_aa: CASSQTGLSYEQYF; cdr3_nt: TGTGCCAGCAGCCAGACAGGCCTCTCCTACGAGCAGTACTTC
d_call: TRBD2; cdr3_length: 17; clone_size: many; j_call: TRBJ2-3; v_call: TRBV7-2; cdr3_aa: CASSTRRTLAGTDTQYF; cdr3_nt: TGTGCCAGCAGCACAAGACGGACCCTAGCGGGCACAGATACGCAGTATTTT
d_call: NA; cdr3_length: 14; clone_size: many; j_call: TRBJ2-3; v_call: TRBV7-3; cdr3_aa: CASSLSTGTDTQYF; cdr3_nt: TGTGCCAGCAGCTTAAGTACTGGCACAGATACGCAGTATTTT
d_call: NA; cdr3_length: 13; clone_size: many; j_call: TRBJ1-1; v_call: TRBV9; cdr3_aa: CASSVEGATEAFF; cdr3_nt: TGTGCCAGCAGCGTTGAGGGCGCCACTGAAGCTTTCTTT
d_call: NA; cdr3_length: 15; clone_size: NA; j_call: TRBJ2-3; v_call: TRBV4-1; cdr3_aa: CASSHLTDRTDTQYF; cdr3_nt: TGCGCCAGCAGCCACCTGACGGATAGGACAGATACGCAGTATTTT
d_call: TRBD1; cdr3_length: 14; clone_size: few; j_call: TRBJ1-1; v_call: TRBV3-1; cdr3_aa: CASYPRGANTEAFF; cdr3_nt: TGTGCCAGTTACCCCAGGGGGGCTAACACTGAAGCTTTCTTT
d_call: NA; cdr3_length: 13; clone_size: many; j_call: TRBJ1-5; v_call: TRBV29-1; cdr3_aa: CSVELDRNQPQHF; cdr3_nt: TGCAGCGTTGAGCTGGACAGAAATCAGCCCCAGCATTTT
d_call: NA; cdr3_length: 13; clone_size: few; j_call: TRBJ1-1; v_call: TRBV7-9; cdr3_aa: CASSMRPSAEAFF; cdr3_nt: TGTGCCAGCAGCATGCGTCCGTCAGCTGAAGCTTTCTTT
d_call: NA; cdr3_length: 13; clone_size: many; j_call: TRBJ2-7; v_call: TRBV7-2; cdr3_aa: CASRPAGGVEQYF; cdr3_nt: TGTGCCAGCAGACCCGCCGGAGGGGTCGAGCAGTACTTC
d_call: NA; cdr3_length: 16; clone_size: many; j_call: TRBJ1-6; v_call: TRBV5-1; cdr3_aa: CASSSNRAGSGSPLHF; cdr3_nt: TGCGCCAGCAGCTCCAACCGGGCGGGGTCCGGTTCACCCCTCCACTTT
d_call: NA; cdr3_length: 14; clone_size: many; j_call: TRBJ1-5; v_call: TRBV18; cdr3_aa: CASSPGDSNQPQHF; cdr3_nt: TGTGCCAGCTCACCAGGGGACAGCAATCAGCCCCAGCATTTT
d_call: TRBD2; cdr3_length: 15; clone_size: few; j_call: TRBJ2-5; v_call: TRBV28; cdr3_aa: CASSGTSGGRETQYF; cdr3_nt: TGTGCCAGCAGCGGGACTAGCGGGGGGCGAGAGACCCAGTACTTC
d_call: NA; cdr3_length: 13; clone_size: NA; j_call: TRBJ2-3; v_call: TRBV12-3/TRBV12-4; cdr3_aa: CASSFSRETTQYF; cdr3_nt: TGTGCCAGCAGTTTTAGTCGAGAAACTACGCAGTATTTT
d_call: TRBD2; cdr3_length: 14; clone_size: many; j_call: TRBJ2-2; v_call: TRBV3-1; cdr3_aa: CASRASGAVGELFF; cdr3_nt: TGTGCTAGCAGGGCTAGCGGGGCGGTCGGGGAGCTGTTTTTT
d_call: NA; cdr3_length: 16; clone_size: NA; j_call: TRBJ2-3; v_call: TRBV14; cdr3_aa: CASSQERGRGTDTQYF; cdr3_nt: TGTGCCAGCAGCCAAGAACGGGGGCGCGGGACAGATACGCAGTATTTT
d_call: TRBD2; cdr3_length: 15; clone_size: few; j_call: TRBJ2-1; v_call: TRBV30; cdr3_aa: CAWSSLAGLVHEQFF; cdr3_nt: TGTGCCTGGAGTTCGCTAGCGGGCCTCGTCCATGAGCAGTTCTTC
d_call: TRBD2; cdr3_length: 16; clone_size: once; j_call: TRBJ2-1; v_call: TRBV11-3; cdr3_aa: CANSSTSGGGINEQFF; cdr3_nt: TGTGCCAACAGCTCAACTAGCGGGGGAGGGATAAATGAGCAGTTCTTC
d_call: NA; cdr3_length: 12; clone_size: few; j_call: TRBJ1-1; v_call: TRBV20-1; cdr3_aa: CSAPPGAGEAFF; cdr3_nt: TGCAGTGCCCCTCCGGGGGCTGGAGAAGCTTTCTTT
d_call: NA; cdr3_length: 12; clone_size: NA; j_call: TRBJ2-7; v_call: TRBV7-8; cdr3_aa: CASSPMMYEQYF; cdr3_nt: TGTGCCAGCAGTCCAATGATGTACGAGCAGTACTTC
d_call: NA; cdr3_length: 13; clone_size: NA; j_call: TRBJ1-2; v_call: TRBV19; cdr3_aa: CASRRTDILGYTF; cdr3_nt: TGTGCCAGTAGGAGAACGGACATTCTTGGCTACACCTTC
d_call: NA; cdr3_length: 15; clone_size: many; j_call: TRBJ2-6; v_call: TRBV6-6; cdr3_aa: CASSRGTSGANVLTF; cdr3_nt: TGTGCCAGCAGCCGCGGGACTTCTGGGGCCAACGTCCTGACTTTC
d_call: NA; cdr3_length: 13; clone_size: few; j_call: TRBJ2-5; v_call: TRBV9; cdr3_aa: CASSVGTVETQYF; cdr3_nt: TGTGCCAGCAGCGTAGGGACCGTGGAGACCCAGTACTTC
d_call: TRBD2; cdr3_length: 16; clone_size: NA; j_call: TRBJ2-2; v_call: TRBV6-5; cdr3_aa: CASREVSGTNTGELFF; cdr3_nt: TGTGCCAGCAGGGAAGTCAGCGGGACGAACACCGGGGAGCTGTTTTTT
d_call: NA; cdr3_length: 15; clone_size: NA; j_call: TRBJ2-5; v_call: TRBV3-1; cdr3_aa: CASSQAAGEGETQYF; cdr3_nt: TGTGCCAGCAGCCAAGCAGCAGGAGAGGGAGAGACCCAGTACTTC
d_call: NA; cdr3_length: 15; clone_size: NA; j_call: TRBJ2-2; v_call: TRBV10-3; cdr3_aa: CAISEQGLGIGELFF; cdr3_nt: TGTGCCATCAGTGAACAGGGTTTGGGCATCGGGGAGCTGTTTTTT
d_call: NA; cdr3_length: 14; clone_size: few; j_call: TRBJ2-3; v_call: TRBV19; cdr3_aa: CASSMGLGTDTQYF; cdr3_nt: TGTGCCAGTAGTATGGGACTTGGCACAGATACGCAGTATTTT
d_call: NA; cdr3_length: 15; clone_size: few; j_call: TRBJ2-3; v_call: TRBV24-1; cdr3_aa: CATSDYMGGTDTQYF; cdr3_nt: TGTGCCACCAGTGATTACATGGGGGGCACAGATACGCAGTATTTT
d_call: NA; cdr3_length: 14; clone_size: few; j_call: TRBJ2-7; v_call: TRBV11-2; cdr3_aa: CASSLLIAGAAPYF; cdr3_nt: TGTGCCAGCAGCTTACTAATCGCCGGGGCAGCCCCGTACTTC